This passage covers 12 T cell receptor beta chains from one sample sequenced in a study of T cell responses to AZD1222 COVID-19 vaccine. Data came from immunoSEQ multiplex PCR; TCRdb stores just in-frame clones and leaves some out. Here the sample spans about 120,000 clones, roughly 91% being singletons. This sample comprised peripheral blood, obtained 28 days after the second AZD1222 dose. The receptors derive from an adult who received the AZD1222 COVID-19 vaccine.

This chain joins TRBV23-1 and TRBJ2-7; TRBD1 agrees at 8 bases. TRBV23-1 is flagged as an ORF with uncertain function. With 2 bases clipped from V and 0 bases from J, the junction kept 6 bases outside the gene matches. The CDR3 totals 16 residues. The CDR3 bases are TGCGCCAGCAGTCAACCCCGGACAGGGTCCTCCTACGAGCAGTACTTC. It yields the protein CASSQPRTGSSYEQYF.

This clone was recorded once. V gene TRBV14 combines with J gene TRBJ2-1, with unresolved D. Germline CDR1 is SGHDN and CDR2 is FVKESK. Trimming shortened V by 4 bases and J by 5 bases, and 12 bases separated the two germline ends. The length of the CDR3 is 14 residues. CDR3 bases: TGTGCCAGCAGCCTAAACACAATAGACAATGAGCAGTTCTTC. It encodes CASSLNTIDNEQFF.

The V and J genes are TRBV5-1 and TRBJ2-1; 7 bases are shared with TRBD2. Germline lookup yields CDR1 SGHRS and CDR2 YFSETQ. V shed 2 bases, J shed 4 bases, and the junction held 6 bases outside the gene matches. The CDR3 spans 15 residues. The CDR3 region has the DNA TGCGCCAGCAGCTTTGCTAGCGGATTTTACAATGAGCAGTTCTTC. Its protein product is CASSFASGFYNEQFF.

V usage is TRBV5-6 and J usage is TRBJ1-6; 11 nucleotides match TRBD1. Germline CDR1 is SGHDT and CDR2 is YYEEEE. V gave up 4 bases and J gave up 7 bases; unmatched junction bases: 4. The CDR3 runs to 15 residues. The CDR3 spells CASSPDRGLNSPLHF. The CDR3 region has the DNA TGTGCCAGCAGCCCGGACAGGGGGCTGAATTCACCCCTCCACTTT.

This clone came up a few times. The rearrangement joins TRBV7-2 to TRBJ1-5, with D maybe TRBD1 (6 bases). The germline CDR1 and CDR2 sequences are SGHTA and FQGNSA. Trimming shortened V by 0 bases and J by 7 bases, and 16 bases separated the two germline ends. This CDR3 contains 16 residues. CDR3 sequence reads: CASSLAHMGGRQPQHF. CDR3 sequence (DNA): TGTGCCAGCAGCTTAGCGCACATGGGGGGCCGGCAGCCCCAGCATTTT.

The chain joins TRBV29-1 to TRBJ2-5, with 7 bases matching TRBD2. The CDR3 has 14 residues. Germline loops: CDR1 SQVTM, CDR2 ANQGSEA. J gave up 1 base and V 4 bases, and 6 bases lay outside the gene matches. In DNA, the CDR3 is TGCAGCGTTGTCGGTCTAGCGGTCCAAGAGACCCAGTACTTC. Translated, it gives CSVVGLAVQETQYF. Combining the CDR3 with reference TRBV29-1 and TRBJ2-5 gives the whole variable domain SAVISQKPSRDICQRGTSLTIQCQVDSQVTMMFWYRQQPGQSLTLIATANQGSEATYESGFVIDKFPISRPNLTFSTLTVSNMSPEDSSIYLCSVVGLAVQETQYFGPGTRLLVL.

This chain links TRBV7-9 with TRBJ1-1; the match to TRBD1 covers 7 bases. Looked up from germline, CDR1 is SEHNR and CDR2 is FQNEAQ (reference sequence). The length of the CDR3 is 13 residues. V was pared by 1 base and J by 11 bases, with 7 bases of the junction left unmatched. The CDR3 DNA is TGTGCCAGCAGCTTAGGGTGGCAGGGGGAGGCTTTCTTT. Its protein is CASSLGWQGEAFF.

This clone was seen once. The genes are TRBV10-1 and TRBJ2-2, with D unclear. V shed 2 bases and J shed 1 base, with 2 bases lying between them. The CDR3 loop spans 13 amino acids. CDR1 is WNHNN, CDR2 SYGVQD, per germline (reference sequence). In nucleotides, the CDR3 is TGCGCCAGCAGTGAGATGAACACCGGGGAGCTGTTTTTT. Amino acids: CASSEMNTGELFF.

The chain links TRBV5-8 to TRBJ1-5; D gene ambiguous. The germline V and J ends were trimmed by 0 bases and 0 bases, with 7 bases remaining between them. CDR1 SGHTS and CDR2 YDEGEE come from the germline V gene. This CDR3 spans 15 amino acids. The CDR3 loop is CASSLESHSNQPQHF. In DNA form, the CDR3 reads TGTGCCAGCAGCTTGGAGAGTCATAGCAATCAGCCCCAGCATTTT.

The chain links TRBV5-1 to TRBJ1-1; possible D gene TRBD1, 5 bases. Looked up from germline, CDR1 is SGHRS and CDR2 is YFSETQ. Trimming took 4 bases from V and 0 from J, leaving 16 bases between them. The CDR3 has 16 residues. CDR3 residues: CASSGQTAVMNTEAFF. CDR3 nucleotide sequence: TGCGCCAGCAGCGGTCAGACAGCCGTTATGAACACTGAAGCTTTCTTT.

In its sample, this clone was seen once. The chain uses TRBV7-2 and TRBJ2-5; D is ambiguous. CDR1 SGHTA and CDR2 FQGNSA come from the germline V gene. The CDR3 runs 14 residues. Trimming shortened V by 3 bases and J by 3 bases, and 11 bases separated the two germline ends. The CDR3 sequence: CASSFRNPKETQYF. The CDR3 DNA reads as TGTGCCAGCAGCTTCCGAAACCCGAAAGAGACCCAGTACTTC.

V and J are TRBV3-1 (or the pseudogene TRBV3-2) and TRBJ2-1; D perhaps matches TRBD1 (5 bases). Germline V gene lookup returns CDR1 LGHDT and CDR2 YNNKEL (reference sequence). Trimming took 6 bases from V and 0 from J, leaving 12 bases between them. CDR3 length: 15 amino acids. CDR3 sequence reads: CASRKGWSSYNEQFF. In nucleotides, the CDR3 is TGTGCCAGCAGAAAGGGGTGGAGCTCCTACAATGAGCAGTTCTTC.